Shown below are 32 T cell receptor beta chains from a single sample sequenced in a study of control samples from healthy donors and cancer patients. Only in-frame clones appear in the TCRdb table, and some are missing; sequencing was by immunoSEQ multiplex PCR. The table shows about 40,000 clones, with around 90% occurring only once. The sample taken for sequencing was blood. Every receptor here comes from a woman between 45 and 60 years old in good health.

The chain recombines TRBV6-5 with TRBJ2-6; D is undetermined. The V gene lost 6 bases and the J gene lost 0 bases, with 6 bases spanning the gap. The CDR3 totals 14 residues. Looked up from germline, CDR1 is MNHEY and CDR2 is SVGAGI. The CDR3 reads CASRGFSGANVLTF. The CDR3 DNA sequence: TGTGCCAGCAGGGGTTTCTCTGGGGCCAACGTCCTGACTTTC.

This clone has a handful of counts. The V gene is TRBV7-2, the J gene TRBJ2-5; 8 bases line up with TRBD2. Germline assignment: CDR1 SGHTA and CDR2 FQGNSA. The ends lost 5 bases at V and 5 bases at J; junction bases unmatched: 13. This CDR3 has 16 residues. The CDR3 is CASSPVGRGASETQYF. CDR3 nucleotides: TGTGCCAGCAGCCCGGTTGGGCGGGGGGCGAGTGAGACCCAGTACTTC.

As to this clone: Within the sample, other DNA sequences also encode this same CDR3. The chain couples TRBV29-1 to TRBJ2-3, with 9 bases lining up with TRBD1. The CDR3 is 13 amino acids. With V trimmed by 6 bases and J by 3 bases, 4 bases remained unmatched. The germline gives CDR1 SQVTM, CDR2 ANQGSEA. CDR3 in DNA: TGCAGCGTGGACAGGGGAGCAACAGATACGCAGTATTTT. Protein: CSVDRGATDTQYF.

J is TRBJ1-2 and V is TRBV10-3, with a tentative D call TRBD1 (5 bases). CDR3 length equals 14 residues. Germline V gene data show CDR1 as ENHRY and CDR2 as SYGVKD. Trimming stripped 9 bases from V and 0 bases from J, with 14 bases between. The CDR3 sequence is CAITTEQANYGYTF. The CDR3 nucleotides read TGTGCCATTACGACAGAACAAGCTAACTATGGCTACACCTTC.

This clone was picked up one time. J is TRBJ2-6 and V is TRBV28, with D possibly matching TRBD1 (6 bases). V was shortened by 3 bases and J by 3 bases, with 9 bases between the two germline ends. The length of the CDR3 is 15 residues. Germline loops: CDR1 MDHEN, CDR2 SYDVKM. As DNA, the CDR3 is TGTGCCAGCAGTTTTGAACAGGGTGGGGCCAACGTCCTGACTTTC. It encodes CASSFEQGGANVLTF.

The rearrangement links TRBV27 to TRBJ2-1, with D perhaps TRBD1 or TRBD2 (6 bases each). Trimming took 2 bases from V and 4 from J, leaving 9 bases between them. Germline CDR1 reads MNHEY; CDR2 reads SMNVEV (reference sequence). The CDR3 covers 14 residues. Here the CDR3 DNA reads TGTGCCAGCAGTTTACCGGGGGCTTACAATGAGCAGTTCTTC. Protein product: CASSLPGAYNEQFF.

The chain links TRBV11-2 to TRBJ1-2; 8 bases are a match to TRBD1. Germline loops: CDR1 SGHAT, CDR2 FQNNGV. V lost 3 bases to trimming and J lost 8 bases; unmatched junction nucleotides: 8. This CDR3 has 14 amino acids. The CDR3: CASSFPAGQGGYTF. DNA for the CDR3: TGTGCCAGCAGCTTTCCAGCCGGACAGGGCGGCTACACCTTC.

The chain carries TRBV5-1 and TRBJ1-1, with D uncertain. This CDR3 has 13 amino acids. Trimming left V 0 bases short and J 1 base short, with 4 bases between. Germline CDR1 SGHRS, CDR2 YFSETQ. The CDR3 DNA reads TGCGCCAGCAGCTTGGCGGGGAACACTGAAGCTTTCTTT. Amino acid sequence: CASSLAGNTEAFF.

The chain employs TRBV9 and TRBJ2-3, with a weak D call TRBD2 (6 bases). In germline, CDR1 is SGDLS, CDR2 YYNGEE. The CDR3 spans 14 residues. The ends were cut back, 4 bases at V and 6 bases at J, with 15 bases in the middle. The CDR3 DNA follows: TGTGCCAGCAGCATGGGACGGGGGTCGGATACGCAGTATTTT. It specifies CASSMGRGSDTQYF.

This chain uses TRBV6-4 with TRBJ2-1; 7 bases are a match to TRBD1. CDR1 MRHNA and CDR2 SNTAGT come from the germline V gene. The CDR3 is 15 residues long. The J segment lost 6 bases and the V segment lost 2 bases, leaving 7 bases of the junction unmatched. The CDR3 bases are TGTGCCAGCAGTGACGGGTTCCACAGGGGCAATGAGCAGTTCTTC. Encoded protein: CASSDGFHRGNEQFF.

V gene TRBV6-5 combines with J gene TRBJ1-5, with D tentatively TRBD1 (5 bases). V lost 7 bases and J lost 5, with 9 bases in between. This CDR3 spans 12 amino acids. Germline-derived CDR1 and CDR2 are MNHEY and SVGAGI. CDR3 sequence: CASKRGDQPQHF. In nucleotides, the CDR3 is TGTGCCAGCAAGAGAGGGGATCAGCCCCAGCATTTT.

V usage is TRBV12-3 or TRBV12-4 and J usage is TRBJ1-2; D gene uncertain. Trimming removed 6 bases from V and 14 bases from J, with 19 bases in between. The CDR3 length is 12 residues. The CDR3 loop is CASSSSTFFRTF. The CDR3 nucleotides read TGTGCCAGCAGCTCCTCTACATTCTTCCGTACCTTC.

The chain recombines TRBV28 with TRBJ1-2; D gene unclear. The germline V gene has CDR1 MDHEN and CDR2 SYDVKM. Trimming took off 2 bases at V and 0 bases at J, with 10 bases between the two ends. The CDR3 totals 15 residues. The DNA of the CDR3 is TGTGCCAGCAGTTTACGAGGGCCGACTAACTATGGCTACACCTTC. The encoded protein is CASSLRGPTNYGYTF.

This clone was picked up one time. The genes are TRBV4-3 and TRBJ2-1, with D maybe TRBD1 (5 bases). CDR1 is LGHNA, CDR2 YSLEER, per germline. Trimming removed 4 bases from V and 10 bases from J, with 17 bases in between. This CDR3 region has 14 residues. CDR3 in amino acids: CASSPNLAGQEQFF. Written as DNA, the CDR3 is TGCGCCAGCAGCCCCAATCTGGCAGGGCAGGAGCAGTTCTTC.

This clone has a single count. The chain couples TRBV5-4 to TRBJ1-6; TRBD1 matches 7 bases. V trimming: 4 bases; J trimming: 9 bases; junction bases outside the gene matches: 7. The CDR3 spans 14 residues. Germline-derived CDR1 and CDR2 are SGHNT and YYREEE (reference sequence). Here the CDR3 DNA reads TGTGCCAGCAGCCGGACAGGCGAAGGTTCACCCCTCCACTTT. This gives the protein CASSRTGEGSPLHF.

This chain links TRBV11-3 with TRBJ2-4, with 10 bases fitting TRBD1. J gave up 0 bases and V 8 bases, and 19 bases lay outside the gene matches. Germline V CDR1 and CDR2: SGHNT, YENEEA. The CDR3 is 20 residues long. The CDR3 loop reads CASERGMVTGGIIAKNIQYF. The DNA for the CDR3 is TGTGCCAGCGAAAGGGGGATGGTGACAGGGGGCATCATAGCCAAAAACATTCAGTACTTC.

The V gene is TRBV27, the J gene TRBJ1-5; tentative D call: TRBD1 (5 bases). Deletions cut 4 bases from V and 9 bases from J, with 16 bases between. Per germline, CDR1 MNHEY and CDR2 SMNVEV (reference sequence). This CDR3 has 14 residues. The CDR3 bases are TGTGCCAGCAGTTCGCAGGGACTGTTCTGGCCCCAGCATTTT. Translating it yields CASSSQGLFWPQHF.

The J gene is TRBJ1-5, the V gene TRBV6-4; TRBD1 might be the D (5 bases). Germline lookup yields CDR1 MRHNA and CDR2 SNTAGT. V was pared by 0 bases and J by 0 bases, with 12 bases between. This CDR3 is built from 17 residues. CDR3 sequence: CASSDSGRNYSNQPQHF. The CDR3 coding sequence is TGTGCCAGCAGTGACTCGGGGCGAAACTATAGCAATCAGCCCCAGCATTTT.

The V and J genes are TRBV5-1 and TRBJ1-1; D unresolved. The germline V gene has CDR1 SGHRS and CDR2 YFSETQ. This CDR3 region has 15 residues. Trimming took 0 bases from V and 1 from J, leaving 10 bases between them. DNA for the CDR3: TGCGCCAGCAGCTTGGACAGTTCACCGAACACTGAAGCTTTCTTT. Amino acid sequence: CASSLDSSPNTEAFF. Drawing the rest from reference TRBV5-1 and TRBJ1-1, the complete variable domain is KAGVTQTPRYLIKTRGQQVTLSCSPISGHRSVSWYQQTPGQGLQFLFEYFSETQRNKGNFPGRFSGRQFSNSRSEMNVSTLELGDSALYLCASSLDSSPNTEAFFGQGTRLTVV.

The chain joins TRBV28 to TRBJ1-2; 7 positions match TRBD1. The CDR3 extends over 14 amino acids. Germline CDR1 is MDHEN and CDR2 is SYDVKM. With V trimmed by 1 base and J by 2 bases, 1 base remained unmatched. The CDR3 DNA follows: TGTGCCAGCAGTTTATTCAGGGGGAACTATGGCTACACCTTC. Amino acid sequence: CASSLFRGNYGYTF.

The chain uses TRBV13 and TRBJ2-5; 9 positions match TRBD2. Germline V lookup: CDR1 PRHDT, CDR2 FYEKMQ (reference sequence). The V and J ends lost 5 bases and 7 bases, in that order; junction bases with no gene match: 17. This CDR3 is 17 amino acids long. CDR3 residues: CASSDRPLAGAPSTQYF. For the CDR3, the DNA is TGTGCCAGCAGCGACCGACCCTTAGCGGGGGCCCCTTCGACCCAGTACTTC.

The V and J genes are TRBV21-1 and TRBJ2-1; the table gives TRBD1 as D, unverified against the DNA. TRBV21-1 is assigned pseudogene status. CDR3 length: 16 amino acids. In nucleotides, the CDR3 is TGTGCCAGCAGCAACGTAAACAGGGGGACCTACAATGAGCAGTTCTTC. This encodes CASSNVNRGTYNEQFF.

This clone came up once. This rearrangement joins TRBV6-8 to TRBJ2-1, with TRBD2 as a possible D gene (6 bases). V gave up 6 bases and J gave up 3 bases, with 15 bases separating them. The CDR3 runs 15 residues. Germline CDR1 reads MNHGY; CDR2 reads SAAAGT. Written as DNA, the CDR3 is TGTGCCAGCAGCCTTCGGAGGGGTGGCTACAATGAGCAGTTCTTC. The encoded protein is CASSLRRGGYNEQFF.

This chain joins TRBV7-2 and TRBJ1-2; D gene ambiguous. V lost 2 bases and J 5 bases, leaving 9 bases between the germline ends. The CDR3 runs 13 residues. From germline, CDR1 is SGHTA and CDR2 FQGNSA. CDR3: CASSLFNQYGYTF. In DNA, the CDR3 is TGTGCCAGCAGCTTATTTAATCAGTATGGCTACACCTTC.

This chain links TRBV4-3 with TRBJ1-4; no reliable D call. The V gene's germline CDR1 is LGHNA and CDR2 YSLEER. The CDR3 has 16 residues. Between the trimmed V and J ends, which lost 1 base and 0 bases, there was a span of 9 bases. The CDR3 DNA reads as TGCGCCAGCAGCCAAGGCAGAACTGCAACTAATGAAAAACTGTTTTTT. This sequence encodes CASSQGRTATNEKLFF.

This chain links TRBV28 with TRBJ2-7, with D tentatively TRBD2 (5 bases). CDR1 is MDHEN, CDR2 SYDVKM, per germline. The CDR3 runs to 13 residues. V was shortened by 5 bases and J by 1 base, with 9 bases between the two germline ends. CDR3 sequence reads: CASSPRGSYEQYF. The CDR3 nucleotides are TGTGCCAGCAGTCCCCGAGGGTCCTACGAGCAGTACTTC.

This chain's CDR3 is CASSVEGTLGSGAFF. The CDR3 coding sequence is TGTGCCAGCAGCGTAGAGGGAACACTCGGGTCTGGAGCTTTCTTT. The chain uses TRBV9 and TRBJ1-1; D gene ambiguous. V was shortened by 0 bases and J by 10 bases, with 19 bases between the two germline ends. The CDR3 consists of 15 residues. Germline CDR1 SGDLS, CDR2 YYNGEE. The full variable domain, rest sourced from reference TRBV9 and TRBJ1-1, is DSGVTQTPKHLITATGQRVTLRCSPRSGDLSVYWYQQSLDQGLQFLIQYYNGEERAKGNILERFSAQQFPDLHSELNLSSLELGDSALYFCASSVEGTLGSGAFFGQGTRLTVV.

The V and J genes are TRBV12-3 or TRBV12-4 and TRBJ2-7; D gene uncertain. The CDR3 is made up of 12 amino acids. V shed 3 bases and J shed 0 bases, with 3 bases lying between them. CDR3 nucleotides: TGTGCCAGCAGTTTCAACTCCTACGAGCAGTACTTC. This codes for CASSFNSYEQYF.

The chain couples TRBV7-9 to TRBJ2-3, with D hard to call. Germline lookup yields CDR1 SEHNR and CDR2 FQNEAQ (reference sequence). The V end was cut by 1 base, the J end by 4 bases, with 6 bases between. The CDR3 runs to 13 residues. CDR3 residues: CASSLEPADTQYF. In DNA, the CDR3 is TGTGCCAGCAGCTTAGAGCCGGCAGATACGCAGTATTTT. Using reference TRBV7-9 and TRBJ2-3 for the parts outside the CDR3, the full variable domain is DTGVSQNPRHKITKRGQNVTFRCDPISEHNRLYWYRQTLGQGPEFLTYFQNEAQLEKSRLLSDRFSAERPKGSFSTLEIQRTEQGDSAMYLCASSLEPADTQYFGPGTRLTVL.

This chain uses TRBV7-3 with TRBJ2-5; 11 bases align to TRBD2. The CDR3 extends over 14 amino acids. Germline V gives CDR1 SGHTA, CDR2 FQGTGA. The J segment lost 5 bases and the V segment lost 5 bases, leaving 4 bases of the junction unmatched. CDR3 residues: CASSPSSGGETQYF. CDR3 nucleotides: TGTGCCAGCAGCCCTTCTAGCGGGGGGGAGACCCAGTACTTC.

The V gene is TRBV6-5, the J gene TRBJ2-1; D is possibly TRBD1 (5 bases). Germline CDR1 MNHEY, CDR2 SVGAGI. This CDR3 comprises 13 residues. V lost 2 bases and J 6 bases, leaving 8 bases between the germline ends. CDR3 residues: CASSYDSFNEQFF. Here the CDR3 DNA reads TGTGCCAGCAGTTACGACAGCTTCAATGAGCAGTTCTTC.

The gene calls are TRBV7-2 and TRBJ2-5; no reliable D call. V lost 0 bases and J lost 5, with 4 bases in between. The V gene's germline CDR1 is SGHTA and CDR2 FQGNSA. The CDR3 sequence is 12 residues long. CDR3 amino acids: CASSLAAETQYF. CDR3 sequence (DNA): TGTGCCAGCAGCTTAGCGGCGGAGACCCAGTACTTC.